Presented here are 15 T cell receptor beta chains from one specimen sequenced in a study of blood T cell repertoires in COVID-19. Profiled with immunoSEQ multiplex PCR; TCRdb holds only in-frame clones, not every one. Among about 82,000 clones listed, 83% were seen once. The material sequenced was peripheral blood. These receptors came from a woman aged 55-70 years with acute or convalescent COVID-19.

The chain recombines TRBV7-2 with TRBJ1-2; D perhaps matches TRBD1 (5 bases). Germline assignment: CDR1 SGHTA and CDR2 FQGNSA. There are 14 residues in the CDR3. Trimming took off 5 bases at V and 5 bases at J, with 15 bases between the two ends. CDR3 loop: CASSPSVGGYGYTF. CDR3 nucleotides: TGTGCCAGCAGCCCGAGTGTGGGGGGGTATGGCTACACCTTC. The full variable domain, rest sourced from reference TRBV7-2 and TRBJ1-2, is GAGVSQSPSNKVTEKGKDVELRCDPISGHTALYWYRQSLGQGLEFLIYFQGNSAPDKSGLPSDRFSAERTGGSVSTLTIQRTQQEDSAVYLCASSPSVGGYGYTFGSGTRLTVV.

This rearrangement joins TRBV12-2 to TRBJ2-5; TRBD1 is taken as the D call from the table, unchecked against the DNA. TRBV12-2 has pseudogene status. This CDR3 comprises 15 residues. CDR3 in amino acids: CASRAQGEGQETQYF. CDR3 nucleotides: TGTGCAAGTCGCGCACAGGGGGAGGGCCAAGAGACCCAGTACTTC.

This sequence joins TRBV5-4 and TRBJ1-3; D is unresolved. CDR1 and CDR2 from the germline V gene are SGHNT and YYREEE (reference sequence). With 2 bases removed from V and 2 bases from J, the gap between germline ends came to 8 bases. CDR3 length equals 14 residues. This chain's CDR3 is CASSLRHAGNTIYF. In nucleotides, the CDR3 is TGTGCCAGCAGCTTACGACACGCTGGAAACACCATATATTTT.

This chain links TRBV4-1 with TRBJ2-2; 8 positions agree with TRBD1. J gave up 6 bases and V 3 bases, and 6 bases lay outside the gene matches. The CDR3 has 15 amino acids. Germline lookup yields CDR1 MGHRA and CDR2 YSYEKL. For the CDR3, the DNA is TGCGCCAGCAGCCACTCCCGGACAGGGCCCGGGGAGCTGTTTTTT. It encodes CASSHSRTGPGELFF.

The genes are TRBV4-2 and TRBJ2-1; 8 bases fit TRBD2. The CDR3 is 16 residues long. Germline CDR1 LGHNA, CDR2 YNFKEQ. The V and J ends lost 4 bases and 5 bases, in that order; junction bases with no gene match: 10. The CDR3 DNA sequence: TGTGCCAGCAGCCTTCTGGCGGGGGGTCGAGACAATGAGCAGTTCTTC. Translated: CASSLLAGGRDNEQFF.

The V and J genes are TRBV5-1 and TRBJ1-5; 7 positions agree with TRBD1. This CDR3 is 15 amino acids long. The germline CDR1 and CDR2 sequences are SGHRS and YFSETQ. V lost 0 bases to trimming and J lost 5 bases; unmatched junction nucleotides: 5. CDR3 in DNA: TGCGCCAGCAGCTTGGGACAGGGTGGACATCAGCCCCAGCATTTT. As protein: CASSLGQGGHQPQHF.

The rearrangement links TRBV6-5 to TRBJ2-6; D gene unclear. Germline V gene lookup returns CDR1 MNHEY and CDR2 SVGAGI. This CDR3 has 15 residues. V gave up 2 bases and J gave up 2 bases, with 7 bases separating them. The CDR3 loop is CASSYRVTGANVLTF. CDR3 bases: TGTGCCAGCAGTTACCGGGTTACTGGGGCCAACGTCCTGACTTTC.

V gene TRBV4-1 combines with J gene TRBJ1-1, with D possibly TRBD1 on 5 matching bases. Per the germline V gene, CDR1 is MGHRA and CDR2 is YSYEKL. The ends were cut back, 3 bases at V and 2 bases at J, with 13 bases in the middle. This CDR3 is 15 amino acids long. CDR3: CASSHGETVNTEAFF. DNA for the CDR3: TGCGCCAGCAGCCATGGAGAGACAGTAAACACTGAAGCTTTCTTT.

This chain joins TRBV29-1 and TRBJ1-4; D remains unclear. Germline V gives CDR1 SQVTM, CDR2 ANQGSEA. CDR3 size: 13 residues. Trimming left V 3 bases short and J 7 bases short, with 12 bases between. CDR3 coding DNA: TGCAGCGTTGACAAAGGGAGCGGTGAAAAACTGTTTTTT. Residues: CSVDKGSGEKLFF.

V usage is TRBV7-2 and J usage is TRBJ2-3; TRBD1 aligns across 12 bases. Germline trimming cut 5 bases from V and 14 bases from J; bases unmatched to any gene: 5. CDR1 is SGHTA and CDR2 is FQGNSA in the germline V gene. There are 12 residues in the CDR3. In nucleotides, the CDR3 is TGTGCCAGCAGCGGGGGACAGGGGGCGTCGTATTTT. This gives the protein CASSGGQGASYF.

The chain recombines TRBV10-3 with TRBJ1-1; 9 nucleotides match TRBD1. The germline CDR1 and CDR2 sequences are ENHRY and SYGVKD. The length of the CDR3 is 17 residues. Trimming cost V 10 bases and J 5 bases; bases outside gene matches: 20. CDR3: CANGEEDRGIGRTEAFF. In DNA, the CDR3 is TGTGCCAACGGCGAGGAGGACAGGGGAATTGGTAGGACTGAAGCTTTCTTT.

CDR3 protein: CASSLAGITGRGNTEAFF. The CDR3 DNA follows: TGCGCCAGCAGCTTGGCGGGGATTACCGGTCGGGGGAACACTGAAGCTTTCTTT. This chain joins TRBV5-1 and TRBJ1-1; D uncertain. Trimming pared 0 bases from V and 1 base from J, leaving 19 bases between. CDR3 length: 18 amino acids. Germline V gene data show CDR1 as SGHRS and CDR2 as YFSETQ.

V is TRBV7-9 and J is TRBJ2-5, with 10 positions matching TRBD2. The CDR3 covers 15 residues. Germline V gene sequence: CDR1 SEHNR, CDR2 FQNEAQ (reference sequence). The V and J ends lost 5 bases and 5 bases, in that order; junction bases with no gene match: 8. The CDR3 coding sequence is TGTGCCAGCAGCGAACGGGGACTAGCGTTTGAGACCCAGTACTTC. Protein: CASSERGLAFETQYF.

This sequence joins TRBV6-5 and TRBJ1-2; TRBD1 matches at 7 bases. In germline, CDR1 is MNHEY, CDR2 SVGAGI. The CDR3 is 14 residues long. V trimming: 11 bases; J trimming: 4 bases; junction bases outside the gene matches: 13. The CDR3 sequence: CALKAPQGPYGYTF. The CDR3, as DNA: TGTGCCCTTAAAGCCCCACAGGGGCCCTATGGCTACACCTTC.

This chain uses TRBV19 with TRBJ1-4, with 7 bases aligning to TRBD1. The CDR3 spans 17 residues. With V trimmed by 4 bases and J by 4 bases, 12 bases remained unmatched. CDR1 LNHDA and CDR2 SQIVND come from the germline V gene (reference sequence). The CDR3 protein is CASSRGGITRGNEKLFF. CDR3 sequence (DNA): TGTGCCAGTAGTAGAGGGGGCATTACAAGGGGTAATGAAAAACTGTTTTTT.